A selection of T cell receptor beta chains follows, all from one sample in a study of blood T cells in healthy people across ages. TCRdb redid the calling of the 5' RACE reads with MiXCR, one entry per CDR3 protein. The sample yields approximately 690,000 distinct CDR3 sequences, around 43% seen once. The sample consisted of blood. Receptors originate from a man at least 80 years old in good health. CDR3s include the opening cysteine and the closing phenylalanine or tryptophan. Each record gives: D gene, clone size, J gene, V gene, CDR3 protein, CDR3 DNA. A D gene is named only where the DNA matches it firmly. Some rows mark clone size as missing; the rest say once, few, many or name a class of expanded clone.

>.|once|TRBJ1-1|TRBV18
CASSPTMGNTEAFF
TGTGCCAGCTCACCGACAATGGGGAACACTGAAGCTTTCTTT
>.|few|TRBJ2-7|TRBV29-1
CSVDRGSEQYF
TGCAGCGTTGATAGGGGGTCCGAGCAGTACTTC
>.|.|TRBJ2-3|TRBV20-1
CSARRGAGVGTDTQYF
TGCAGTGCTAGAAGGGGGGCGGGAGTGGGCACAGATACGCAGTATTTT
>.|few|TRBJ2-7|TRBV28
CASSLPDSRTRYEQYF
TGTGCCAGCAGCCTCCCGGATAGTCGAACCCGATACGAGCAGTACTTC
>TRBD1|.|TRBJ1-5|TRBV5-1
CASSLSGEGQPRHF
TGCGCCAGCAGCTTGAGTGGGGAGGGACAGCCCCGGCATTTT
>TRBD2|.|TRBJ2-5|TRBV29-1
CSVALAGGQETQYF
TGCAGCGTTGCCTTAGCGGGAGGACAAGAGACCCAGTACTTC
>TRBD2|few|TRBJ2-7|TRBV20-1
CSASRDYSYEQYF
TGCAGTGCTAGCCGGGACTACTCCTACGAGCAGTACTTC
>TRBD2|.|TRBJ2-7|TRBV7-2
CASSSPRGLTSGMGREQYF
TGTGCCAGCAGCTCCCCGCGGGGGTTAACTAGCGGGATGGGGAGGGAGCAGTACTTC
>.|many|TRBJ2-6|TRBV4-3
CASSRQVLSGANVLTF
TGCGCCAGCAGCCGACAGGTTCTCTCTGGGGCCAACGTCCTGACTTTC
>.|.|TRBJ1-4|TRBV29-1
CSVSTSGAGSEELFF
TGCAGCGTTTCCACGTCAGGGGCCGGGAGTGAAGAACTGTTTTTT
>TRBD1|few|TRBJ2-1|TRBV12-3/TRBV12-4
CASTWGTGGQETQFF
TGTGCCAGCACATGGGGGACAGGGGGTCAAGAGACCCAGTTCTTC
>.|.|TRBJ2-3|TRBV28
CAHKTGVDTDTQYF
TGTGCCCATAAGACGGGGGTAGACACAGATACGCAGTATTTT
>.|.|TRBJ2-6|TRBV29-1
CSVEEQGPGANVLTF
TGCAGCGTTGAGGAACAGGGCCCCGGGGCCAACGTCCTGACTTTC
>TRBD1|.|TRBJ2-3|TRBV4-1
CASSPDRGNADTQYF
TGCGCCAGCAGCCCGGACAGGGGTAACGCAGATACGCAGTATTTT
>TRBD1|.|TRBJ2-1|TRBV27
CASSRWGTGYNEQFF
TGTGCCAGCAGTCGGTGGGGGACAGGGTACAATGAGCAGTTCTTC
>.|.|TRBJ2-5|TRBV4-3
CASSQEPGFTQETQYF
TGCGCCAGCAGCCAAGAGCCCGGGTTTACACAAGAGACCCAGTACTTC
>.|.|TRBJ2-3|TRBV29-1
CSVAAGGRGRTDTQYF
TGCAGCGTCGCCGCCGGGGGAAGGGGTAGGACAGATACGCAGTATTTT
>.|.|TRBJ1-5|TRBV20-1
CSARDLRGGNQPQHF
TGCAGTGCTAGAGATCTCAGAGGTGGCAATCAGCCCCAGCATTTT
>.|many|TRBJ2-3|TRBV21-1
CASPVVREGQYDADTQYF
TGTGCCAGCCCTGTGGTGAGAGAAGGCCAATATGATGCAGATACGCAGTATTTT
>.|.|TRBJ2-7|TRBV14
CASSHQRASSYEQYF
TGTGCCAGCAGCCACCAGCGCGCCAGCTCCTACGAGCAGTACTTC
>.|.|TRBJ2-2|TRBV15
CATSRGPGRDTGELFF
TGTGCCACCAGCAGAGGGCCGGGGAGAGACACCGGGGAGCTGTTTTTT
>.|few|TRBJ2-1|TRBV6-2/TRBV6-3
CASSSSRGRNEQFF
TGTGCCAGCAGCAGCTCTAGAGGCCGGAATGAGCAGTTCTTC
>.|few|TRBJ1-6|TRBV7-2
CASSSDNTYNSPLHF
TGTGCCAGCAGCTCGGACAATACCTATAATTCACCCCTCCACTTT
>.|few|TRBJ2-5|TRBV20-1
CSASIAGFQETQYF
TGCAGTGCTAGCATAGCAGGGTTCCAAGAGACCCAGTACTTC
>TRBD2|few|TRBJ2-1|TRBV7-3
CASRLAGGSSGEQFF
TGTGCCAGCAGGTTAGCGGGAGGGAGCTCCGGTGAGCAGTTCTTC
>TRBD2|.|TRBJ2-5|TRBV6-2/TRBV6-3
CASRWTSGEVETQYF
TGTGCCAGCAGATGGACTAGCGGGGAGGTTGAGACCCAGTACTTC
>TRBD2|.|TRBJ2-5|TRBV20-1
CSAPTPGGYETQYF
TGCAGTGCTCCTACTCCGGGGGGTTATGAGACCCAGTACTTC
>.|.|TRBJ2-7|TRBV24-1
CATSDQRSGSYEQYF
TGTGCCACCAGTGATCAAAGGTCGGGGTCCTACGAGCAGTACTTC
>.|.|TRBJ2-4|TRBV29-1
CSVVSDTSDEHYF
TGCAGCGTTGTAAGTGACACTTCCGACGAGCATTACTTC
>TRBD2|few|TRBJ2-1|TRBV6-6
CASSYLGGRPNEQFF
TGTGCCAGCAGTTACCTGGGCGGGAGGCCCAATGAGCAGTTCTTC
>TRBD2|few|TRBJ2-3|TRBV20-1
CSAQLAGVEDTQYF
TGCAGTGCCCAACTAGCGGGGGTAGAAGATACGCAGTATTTT
>.|few|TRBJ2-7|TRBV5-1
CASSADIPSYEQYF
TGCGCCAGCAGCGCGGATATACCATCCTACGAGCAGTACTTC
>TRBD1|.|TRBJ2-3|TRBV20-1
CSASQGAQIADTQYF
TGCAGTGCTAGCCAGGGGGCGCAGATAGCAGATACGCAGTATTTT
>.|.|TRBJ2-5|TRBV6-5
CASSSGPSRPQYF
TGTGCCAGCAGTTCCGGACCCTCGAGGCCCCAGTACTTC
>TRBD2|many|TRBJ2-5|TRBV27
CASSRTSGGDETQYF
TGTGCCAGCAGTCGGACTAGCGGGGGGGATGAGACCCAGTACTTC
>.|few|TRBJ1-1|TRBV6-6
CASIRASTEAFF
TGTGCCAGCATCAGGGCTAGCACTGAAGCTTTCTTT
>TRBD2|many|TRBJ2-7|TRBV5-1
CASNYFSGGPEQYF
TGCGCCAGCAATTACTTCTCGGGGGGGCCCGAGCAGTACTTC
>.|few|TRBJ1-4|TRBV4-3
CASSSQGTNEKLFF
TGCGCCAGCAGCTCACAGGGTACTAATGAAAAACTGTTTTTT
>TRBD2|few|TRBJ2-7|TRBV20-1
CSAEWTSGRVSYEQYF
TGCAGTGCCGAATGGACTAGCGGGAGGGTCTCCTACGAGCAGTACTTC
>.|.|TRBJ1-4|TRBV18
CASSLGEEKLFF
TGTGCCAGCTCCCTCGGGGAGGAAAAACTGTTTTTT
>TRBD2|.|TRBJ2-5|TRBV7-9
CASSRGTSGETQYF
TGTGCCAGCAGCAGAGGGACTAGCGGCGAGACCCAGTACTTC
>.|.|TRBJ2-7|TRBV6-2/TRBV6-3
CASSWGNDEQYF
TGTGCCAGCAGTTGGGGTAATGACGAGCAGTACTTC
>.|few|TRBJ2-1|TRBV10-1
CASSEGISPGVSYNEQFF
TGCGCCAGCAGTGAGGGTATTTCCCCAGGGGTCTCCTACAATGAGCAGTTCTTC
>.|.|TRBJ2-7|TRBV29-1
CSVARVTNEQYF
TGCAGCGTTGCCCGGGTAACCAATGAGCAGTACTTC
>.|.|TRBJ1-2|TRBV5-4
CASSTIERPNYGYTF
TGTGCTAGCAGCACCATCGAGCGGCCTAACTATGGCTACACCTTC
>.|.|TRBJ1-3|TRBV29-1
CSVAKGDTIYF
TGCAGCGTTGCGAAAGGTGACACCATATATTTT
>TRBD1|few|TRBJ1-6|TRBV20-1
CSAPGTGNSPLHF
TGCAGTGCCCCCGGGACAGGCAATTCACCCCTCCACTTT
>.|few|TRBJ2-1|TRBV6-2/TRBV6-3
CASSYSRQYNEQFF
TGTGCCAGCAGTTACTCCCGGCAATACAATGAGCAGTTCTTC
>.|.|TRBJ2-1|TRBV4-2
CASSQDRGQFEQFF
TGTGCCAGCAGCCAAGATCGGGGGCAGTTTGAGCAGTTCTTC